This TCR beta chain was profiled in a study of CD8+CD57+ T cells in acquired aplastic anemia (dated by TCRdb to between 2017 and 2018). With respect to the entire study: A mean of about 3.2 ug of DNA, ranging from roughly 0.18 to 30 ug, was extracted from sorted CD4+ and CD8+ cells. Healthy donor samples averaged roughly 9.9 million reads for CD4+ and approximately 11 million for CD8+ cells. Points the paper makes about the study in general: No significant difference in CD8+ Simpson's diversity was found between patients and healthy controls (P=0.060). About 30 CD8+ CDR3 sequences were found in both patients and controls but appeared to be highly expressed in patients and within the immunodominant clones of the patients.

This clonotype has at least ten counts. This clone's antigen is unknown. Base qualities are not at hand, and no much larger clone is one base apart. Genomic DNA served as template for TCR beta VDJ combination and CDR3 sequence profiling. An Illumina HiSeq 2000 was the platform used for TCR repertoire sequencing. For the original study's pipeline: Repertoire assessment relied on Simpson's diversity index, CDR3 size and DJ length profiles, and TRBV/TRBJ rearrangement plots. The most abundant DNA sequence in the deep sequencing data was defined as the immunodominant clone. CDR3 amino acid sequences were checked for sharing between subjects and were compared against published repertoires and the VDJdb database. In-frame beta chains were kept once TCRdb had trimmed the public reads at Q25 with fastp and called clones with MiXCR. Entries are consolidated by CDR3 protein sequence, retaining the most common genes and DNA. For this entry, the V and J calls and clone size follow TCRdb and not the study's own pipeline. The sample records about 160,000 distinct CDR3 sequences, around 45% of which are singletons. The ten top clones hold over 0.95% of the sample.

Sequences SQVTM (CDR1) and ANQGSEA (CDR2) are obtained from the germline V gene. Its CDR3 holds 15 amino acids, cysteine through phenylalanine. Only the CDR3 DNA stays, 45 bases, in frame from base 1. Compared with germline, V lacks 4 bases and J lacks 0 bases; bases without a gene match: 9. The study deep-sequenced TCR repertoires of sorted CD4+ and CD8+ blood T cells from severe aplastic anemia patients and healthy subjects. Ficoll-Paque density gradient centrifugation was used to isolate peripheral blood mononuclear cells. CD4+ and CD8+ T cells were sorted by FACS or magnetic beads before DNA extraction.

The receptor's source is a human donor in good health. Material for sequencing was sorted CD4+, CD8+, or CD8+CD57+ T cells (not recorded which) from PBMCs. This sequence uses TRBV29-1 and TRBJ2-7; 7 bases in between match TRBD2. The CDR3 sequence is CSVGGGRGNSYEQYF. In nucleotides, the sequence is TGCAGCGTTGGTGGGGGGAGGGGAAACTCCTACGAGCAGTACTTC.